These 17 T cell receptor beta chains were all obtained from the same sample, sequenced in a study of technical replicates of blood from several donors. TCRdb's table, derived via immunoSEQ multiplex PCR, lists solely in-frame clones and lacks some. The sample shows 65,000 to 80,000 clones, 95% to 98% of them seen only once. The sample consisted of T cells isolated from PBMCs. Receptors were obtained from a human donor in good health.

V usage is TRBV11-2 and J usage is TRBJ2-7; possible D gene TRBD2, 5 bases. CDR3 length: 14 amino acids. V was cut by 5 bases and J by 2 bases, with 13 bases left in between. Germline V lookup: CDR1 SGHAT, CDR2 FQNNGV. The DNA of the CDR3 is TGTGCCAGCAGCATTGGGTCGGGGACCTACGAGCAGTACTTC. Its protein is CASSIGSGTYEQYF.

V is TRBV5-1 and J is TRBJ1-2; 10 positions agree with TRBD1. CDR3 length: 14 residues. The junction had 7 bases not matched to a gene; V was cut back by 5 bases and J by 6 bases. Germline assignment: CDR1 SGHRS and CDR2 YFSETQ. CDR3 sequence reads: CASRRGQGVDGYTF. The CDR3, as DNA: TGCGCCAGCAGACGCGGACAGGGGGTGGATGGCTACACCTTC.

CDR3 region: CASSLGQGQFF. As DNA, the CDR3 is TGTGCCAGCAGCTTGGGCCAGGGACAGTTCTTC. The chain combines TRBV5-6 with TRBJ2-1; maybe TRBD1 (5 bases). The CDR3 runs to 11 residues. Germline V gives CDR1 SGHDT, CDR2 YYEEEE. V shed 0 bases and J shed 13 bases, with 8 bases lying between them.

The V call is TRBV5-1, the J call TRBJ2-1; 11 bases fit TRBD2. CDR1 is SGHRS and CDR2 is YFSETQ in the germline V gene. This CDR3 has 15 amino acids. J was trimmed by 7 bases and V by 2 bases; bases with no gene match: 5. As DNA, the CDR3 is TGCGCCAGCAGCTTTATGACTAGCGGGACGAATGAGCAGTTCTTC. Protein product: CASSFMTSGTNEQFF.

The V and J genes are TRBV7-9 and TRBJ2-5; D gene unclear. Germline V CDR1 and CDR2: SEHNR, FQNEAQ (reference sequence). The CDR3 runs to 13 residues. V lost 6 bases, J lost 4 bases, and 12 bases lay in between. The CDR3, as DNA: TGTGCCAGCAGTCGGGTCTCAGCAGAGACCCAGTACTTC. Its protein is CASSRVSAETQYF.

The CDR3, as DNA: TGCGCCAGCAGCTTGGCCCCCAGCGGCCAATACAATGAGCAGTTCTTC. It is translated as CASSLAPSGQYNEQFF. The V call is TRBV5-1, the J call TRBJ2-1; maybe TRBD2 (5 bases). This CDR3 has 16 residues. Deletions cut 0 bases from V and 4 bases from J, with 14 bases between. Germline V gene sequence: CDR1 SGHRS, CDR2 YFSETQ.

This chain connects TRBV7-2 to TRBJ2-5, with D possibly being TRBD2 (6 bases). V gave up 5 bases and J gave up 7 bases, with 17 bases separating them. The CDR3 contains 14 residues. The germline gives CDR1 SGHTA, CDR2 FQGNSA. CDR3 region: CASSQPREWGTQYF. For the CDR3, the DNA is TGTGCCAGCAGCCAGCCCCGGGAGTGGGGGACCCAGTACTTC.

The chain uses TRBV2 and TRBJ2-3, with D perhaps TRBD2 (5 bases). From germline, CDR1 is SNHLY and CDR2 FYNNEI. The CDR3 sequence is 18 residues long. The V end lost 6 bases, the J end lost 1 base, and 23 bases lay between the germline ends. CDR3 in amino acids: CASRPGPERDGGTDTQYF. The CDR3, as DNA: TGTGCCAGCAGACCGGGCCCTGAGAGGGATGGGGGCACAGATACGCAGTATTTT.

V usage is TRBV30 and J usage is TRBJ2-5; the match to TRBD1 covers 9 bases. V lost 7 bases and J lost 4; bases outside the gene matches: 10. The CDR3 extends over 14 amino acids. Per the germline V gene, CDR1 is GTSNPN and CDR2 is SVGIG (reference sequence). This CDR3 reads CASRKGTGRETQYF. The CDR3 bases are TGTGCCTCGAGGAAAGGGACAGGGAGAGAGACCCAGTACTTC.

This CDR3 is CASSSLSGTGGLDGYTF. As DNA, the CDR3 is TGTGCCAGCAGCTCGCTTTCCGGGACAGGGGGTCTGGATGGCTACACCTTC. V is TRBV13 and J is TRBJ1-2; TRBD1 matches at 11 bases. V lost 4 bases to trimming and J lost 6 bases; unmatched junction nucleotides: 13. There are 17 residues in the CDR3. Germline CDR1 PRHDT, CDR2 FYEKMQ (reference sequence). Full variable domain (outside the CDR3, taken from reference TRBV13 and TRBJ1-2): AAGVIQSPRHLIKEKRETATLKCYPIPRHDTVYWYQQGPGQDPQFLISFYEKMQSDKGSIPDRFSAQQFSDYHSELNMSSLELGDSALYFCASSSLSGTGGLDGYTFGSGTRLTVV.

V gene TRBV4-1 combines with J gene TRBJ2-7, with TRBD1 matching 7 bases. V shed 4 bases and J 3 bases; nucleotides not matched to a gene: 6. This CDR3 region has 14 residues. Germline V gene lookup returns CDR1 MGHRA and CDR2 YSYEKL. CDR3 bases: TGCGCCAGCAGCCCGGGACAGAGGGGCTACGAGCAGTACTTC. Translating it yields CASSPGQRGYEQYF.

The chain carries TRBV15 and TRBJ2-1, with a possible D match to TRBD1 (5 bases). This CDR3 comprises 11 residues. V shed 7 bases and J shed 9 bases, with 10 bases lying between them. Per germline, CDR1 LNHNV and CDR2 YYDKDF (reference sequence). In DNA form, the CDR3 reads TGTGCCACCATCTACCAGGGTGAGCAGTTCTTC. Its protein product is CATIYQGEQFF. Using reference TRBV15 and TRBJ2-1 for the parts outside the CDR3, the full variable domain is DAMVIQNPRYQVTQFGKPVTLSCSQTLNHNVMYWYQQKSSQAPKLLFHYYDKDFNNEADTPDNFQSRRPNTSFCFLDIRSPGLGDTAMYLCATIYQGEQFFGPGTRLTVL.

The chain recombines TRBV11-3 with TRBJ2-5; 8 nucleotides match TRBD1. V was pared by 2 bases and J by 5 bases, with 7 bases of the junction left unmatched. Germline-derived CDR1 and CDR2 are SGHNT and YENEEA. The CDR3 length is 15 residues. The CDR3 DNA follows: TGTGCCAGCAGCTTAAGGGGCAGGGGGCTGGAGACCCAGTACTTC. Protein sequence: CASSLRGRGLETQYF.

This clone showed up just once. This rearrangement joins TRBV27 to TRBJ1-2; TRBD1 might be the D (5 bases). From germline, CDR1 is MNHEY and CDR2 SMNVEV (reference sequence). Trimming removed 3 bases at V and 0 bases at J, with 8 bases between. CDR3 length: 14 residues. The CDR3 DNA reads as TGTGCCAGCAGTTTTGACAGAACTAACTATGGCTACACCTTC. It translates to CASSFDRTNYGYTF.

In nucleotides, the CDR3 is TGTGCCAGCAGCTTCGGGATCGGGAGGCCAAACACTGAAGCTTTCTTT. Translation: CASSFGIGRPNTEAFF. This sequence joins TRBV11-3 and TRBJ1-1, with D unclear. CDR1 SGHNT and CDR2 YENEEA come from the germline V gene. V lost 3 bases and J 2 bases, leaving 16 bases between the germline ends. The CDR3 extends over 16 amino acids.

This rearrangement joins TRBV4-1 to TRBJ2-1; D is unresolved. This CDR3 is built from 12 residues. The germline CDR1 and CDR2 sequences are MGHRA and YSYEKL. Trimming removed 0 bases from V and 8 bases from J, with 5 bases in between. Here the CDR3 DNA reads TGCGCCAGCAGCCAAGATGTCGATGAGCAGTTCTTC. Encoded protein: CASSQDVDEQFF.

The chain uses TRBV7-2 and TRBJ2-3, with no clear D. The CDR3 is 16 amino acids. Trimming removed 2 bases from V and 2 bases from J, with 14 bases in between. Looked up from germline, CDR1 is SGHTA and CDR2 is FQGNSA. CDR3 sequence reads: CASSLSAEPPTDTQYF. Written as DNA, the CDR3 is TGTGCCAGCAGCTTATCGGCGGAGCCTCCCACAGATACGCAGTATTTT.